A selection of T cell receptor beta chains follows, all from one sample in a study of shared clonotypes between healthy human individuals. Clones were sequenced by immunoSEQ multiplex PCR, and TCRdb holds only the in-frame ones, with some missing. The sample lists about 480,000 clones; roughly 85% were seen once. Sequencing was carried out using PBMCs. All receptors come from a middle-aged woman in good health. Some clones in this sample may be carry-over from other donors' samples. The conserved cysteine and the conserved F or W are not part of the CDR3 here.

j_call v_call cdr3_aa
TRBJ2-5 TRBV6-6 ASTSQGAVETQY
TRBJ2-7 TRBV18 ASSPAGGGRAHEQY
TRBJ2-7 TRBV27 ASSLQPRGLYEQY
TRBJ2-3 TRBV6-1 ASSEGTSATDTQY
TRBJ2-5 TRBV7-8 ASSVGTVQETQY
TRBJ1-2 TRBV19 ASSMNPGSYGYT
TRBJ2-1 TRBV5-1 ASGPGLATNEQF
TRBJ2-1 TRBV11-2 ASTRFGTSYNEQF
TRBJ2-2 TRBV25-1 ASSTGTGLTGELF
TRBJ2-1 TRBV29-1 SVPIHYSSSYNEQF
TRBJ1-5 TRBV19 ASKPQLSNQPQH
TRBJ2-7 TRBV29-1 SVAITNYEQY
TRBJ2-4 TRBV18 ASSPPSGLAKNIQY
TRBJ2-3 TRBV5-4 ASSFLTWTSATTDTQY
TRBJ1-6 TRBV27 ASSSTGGTSPLH
TRBJ2-7 TRBV29-1 SVGAGREPYEQY
TRBJ1-4 TRBV27 ASSSWDGTREKLF
TRBJ2-2 TRBV7-2 ASTESGGWLGGELF
TRBJ2-5 TRBV6-4 ASFSRTGIGEETQY
TRBJ2-7 TRBV15 ATSRDSGTAYEQY
TRBJ2-1 TRBV30 AWSRENVEQF
TRBJ2-5 TRBV5-4 ASSRAGGQETQY
TRBJ1-1 TRBV5-1 ASSFDSLGTEAF
TRBJ1-5 TRBV15 ATSRGQGYSNQPQH
TRBJ2-2 TRBV29-1 SVEPRNTGELF
TRBJ2-5 TRBV7-2 ASSLVGPETQY
TRBJ2-3 TRBV7-2 ASSLLAGFVDTQY
TRBJ2-7 TRBV5-4 ASSPRLDTYEQY
TRBJ1-1 TRBV5-4 ASSSQGLHTEAF
TRBJ1-5 TRBV21-1 ASSKAGTGTDQPQH
TRBJ2-7 TRBV18 ASSLALTGQGLYEQY
TRBJ2-1 TRBV7-7 ASSPDIVSYNEQF
TRBJ2-3 TRBV7-3 ASSLGGRYGTDTQY
TRBJ2-3 TRBV18 ASSMDRSDTQY
TRBJ2-7 TRBV5-1 ASSLNSGSSGQY
TRBJ1-2 TRBV6-5 ASSYSPTGPYGYT
TRBJ1-3 TRBV7-6 ASSSRPLGGNTIY
TRBJ2-2 TRBV5-4 ASSALGGAYTGELF
TRBJ2-1 TRBV5-1 ASSPGLAGHFEQF
- TRBV2 ASSTSGSPYEQY
TRBJ2-5 TRBV6-5 ASSPSGGSGETQY
TRBJ1-4 TRBV5-1 ASSLVVQDEKLF
TRBJ2-7 TRBV7-6 ASSPGYGGTYEQY
TRBJ1-5 TRBV19 ASSIEAAYSNQPQH
TRBJ1-3 TRBV6-6 ASSSFDSRAGNTIY
TRBJ1-4 TRBV5-1 ASSLGQGFTNEKLF
TRBJ2-5 TRBV2 ASIGDVGETQY
TRBJ2-7 TRBV10-3 AIRVAGVYEQY
TRBJ2-3 TRBV11-2 ASSFSGSTDTQY
TRBJ1-1 TRBV5-1 ASSWDGGNTEAF
TRBJ2-7 TRBV6-1 ASSRDGTYEQY
TRBJ2-7 TRBV28 ASNDNTGQGPAYEQY
TRBJ1-2 TRBV5-1 ASSWLPPPENYGYT
TRBJ2-1 TRBV4-2 ASSRGGENEQF
TRBJ1-1 TRBV27 ASSKQGFLNTEAF
TRBJ2-5 TRBV7-2 ASSEQETQY
TRBJ1-1 TRBV19 ASTPGREGETEAF
TRBJ2-5 TRBV4-3 ASSQEHPMGTQY
TRBJ2-7 TRBV7-8 ASSLTVSYSSSYEQY
TRBJ2-5 TRBV5-1 ASSLNLVGILGTQY